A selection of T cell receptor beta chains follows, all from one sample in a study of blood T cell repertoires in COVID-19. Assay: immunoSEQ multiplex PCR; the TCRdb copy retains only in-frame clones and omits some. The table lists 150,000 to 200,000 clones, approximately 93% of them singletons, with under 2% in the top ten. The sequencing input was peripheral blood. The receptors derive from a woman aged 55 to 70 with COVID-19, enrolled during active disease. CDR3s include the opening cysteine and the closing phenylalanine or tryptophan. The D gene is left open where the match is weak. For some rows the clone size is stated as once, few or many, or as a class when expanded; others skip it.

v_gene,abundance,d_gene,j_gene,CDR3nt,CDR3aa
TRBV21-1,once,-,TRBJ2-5,TGTGCCAGCAGCAACAAACGGGACAGGGAGGAGACCCAGTACTTC,CASSNKRDREETQYF
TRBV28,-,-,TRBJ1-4,TGTGCCAGCAGTACCGGACAGCTCAGGACTAATGAAAAACTGTTTTTT,CASSTGQLRTNEKLFF
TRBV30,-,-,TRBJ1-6,TGTGCCTGGAGCTCAGGGACTTATAATTCACCCCTCCACTTT,CAWSSGTYNSPLHF
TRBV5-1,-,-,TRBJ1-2,TGCGCCAGCAAACGGGGTATCGGTGGCTACACCTTC,CASKRGIGGYTF
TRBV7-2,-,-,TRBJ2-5,TGTGCCAGCAGCCAAGGCCAGGGCGAGACCCAGTACTTC,CASSQGQGETQYF
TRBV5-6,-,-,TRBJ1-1,TGTGCCAGCAGCCCCGGGACTAGTCATGAAGCTTTCTTT,CASSPGTSHEAFF
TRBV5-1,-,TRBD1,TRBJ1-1,TGCGCCAGCAGCTTGAATGTACAGGGGGCGACTGAAGCTTTCTTT,CASSLNVQGATEAFF
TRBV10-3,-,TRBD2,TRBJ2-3,TGTGCCATCAGTGAGGTAGCGGGGGGAACAGATACGCAGTATTTT,CAISEVAGGTDTQYF
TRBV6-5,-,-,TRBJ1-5,TGTGCCAGCAGTTATGAGGCGAGGCAGCCCCAGCATTTT,CASSYEARQPQHF
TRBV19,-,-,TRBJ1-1,TGTGCCAGTAGTATAACAGCCAGCATGAACACTGAAGCTTTCTTT,CASSITASMNTEAFF
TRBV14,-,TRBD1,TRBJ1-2,TGTGCCAGCAGCCCCCGGGACAGGGGGTATGGCTACACCTTC,CASSPRDRGYGYTF
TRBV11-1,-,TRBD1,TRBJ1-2,TGTGCCAGCAGCTTTGGGACAGGTGGAGAAGGCTACACCTTC,CASSFGTGGEGYTF
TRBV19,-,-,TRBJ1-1,TGTGCCAGTAGTTACGGGAGGGACACTGAAGCTTTCTTT,CASSYGRDTEAFF
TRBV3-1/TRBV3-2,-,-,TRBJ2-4,TGTGCCAGCAGCCACAGAAGGGGGGGACATCCTGGGGTTTCCATTCAGTACTTC,CASSHRRGGHPGVSIQYF
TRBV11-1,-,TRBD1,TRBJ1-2,TGTGCCAGCAGCCAAGGGGGCGGCTATGGCTACACCTTC,CASSQGGGYGYTF
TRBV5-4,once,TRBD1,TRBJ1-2,TGTGCCAGCAGCAGCCGGGACAGGGAAAACTATGGCTACACCTTC,CASSSRDRENYGYTF
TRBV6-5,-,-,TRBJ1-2,TGTGCCAGCAGTCAGGGAATATGGGGCTACACCTTC,CASSQGIWGYTF
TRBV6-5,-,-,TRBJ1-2,TGTGCCAGCAGTTACTCGGGGACACAAACCGGCTACACCTTC,CASSYSGTQTGYTF
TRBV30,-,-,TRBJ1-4,TGTGCCTGGACGCAACAGGGAATTAATGAAAAACTGTTTTTT,CAWTQQGINEKLFF
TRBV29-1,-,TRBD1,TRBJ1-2,TGCAGCGTTCGGACAGGTGATGCCTATGGCTACACCTTC,CSVRTGDAYGYTF
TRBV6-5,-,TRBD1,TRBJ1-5,TGTGCCAGCAGTTCATATGGACAGGGGAAAGGACAGCCCCAGCATTTT,CASSSYGQGKGQPQHF
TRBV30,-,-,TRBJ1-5,TGTGCCTGGAGTGTAAGGTCCCTAGCCAGAAATCAGCCCCAGCATTTT,CAWSVRSLARNQPQHF
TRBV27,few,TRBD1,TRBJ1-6,TGTGCCAGTCGACTGACAGGGGCTGATTCACCCCTCCACTTT,CASRLTGADSPLHF
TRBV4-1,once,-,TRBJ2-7,TGCGCCAGCAGCCAAGATCTTGCTCAGGGCTACTACGAGCAGTACTTC,CASSQDLAQGYYEQYF
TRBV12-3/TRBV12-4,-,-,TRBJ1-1,TGTGCCAGCAGTAACGTAGCCACTGAAGCTTTCTTT,CASSNVATEAFF
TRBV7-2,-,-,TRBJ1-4,TGTGCCAGCAGCCCCCCAACTCCTGGTGAAAAACTGTTTTTT,CASSPPTPGEKLFF
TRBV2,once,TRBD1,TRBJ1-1,TGTGCCAGCAGTAGGGACAGGGGGTACACTGAAGCTTTCTTT,CASSRDRGYTEAFF
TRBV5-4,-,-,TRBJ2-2,TGTGCCAGCAGCTTCGTATCCGGGGCGAACACCGGGGAGCTGTTTTTT,CASSFVSGANTGELFF
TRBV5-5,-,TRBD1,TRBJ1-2,TGTGCCAGCAACAAAGGGGGCCCCCACTATGGCTACACCTTC,CASNKGGPHYGYTF
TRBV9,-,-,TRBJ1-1,TGTGCCAGCGGCGAACGGGCTGAAGCTTTCTTT,CASGERAEAFF
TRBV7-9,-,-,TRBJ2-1,TGTGCCAGCAGCTCCAGATTCATCAATGAGCAGTTCTTC,CASSSRFINEQFF
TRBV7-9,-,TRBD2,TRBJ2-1,TGTGCCAGCAGCCACCGGGGGGGAAATGAGCAGTTCTTC,CASSHRGGNEQFF
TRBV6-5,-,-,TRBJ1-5,TGTGCCAGCAGTTACTCGATAGAGGGAGATGAGCCCCAGCATTTT,CASSYSIEGDEPQHF
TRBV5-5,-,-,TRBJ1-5,TGTGCCAGCAGCTCACCTATCAGGGGCTTTAGCAATCAGCCCCAGCATTTT,CASSSPIRGFSNQPQHF
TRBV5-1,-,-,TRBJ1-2,TGCGCCAGCAGCTTGGAGGCGGGTGACTATGGCTACACCTTC,CASSLEAGDYGYTF
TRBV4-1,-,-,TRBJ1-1,TGCGCCAGCAGCCAAGAAGGGGGGGGCGGAAGGTTGGGCACTGAAGCTTTCTTT,CASSQEGGGGRLGTEAFF
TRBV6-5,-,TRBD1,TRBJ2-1,TGTGCCAGCAGAGTAAGACAGGGACCCTACAATGAGCAGTTCTTC,CASRVRQGPYNEQFF
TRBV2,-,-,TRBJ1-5,TGTGCCACGACAACCGACAGACTCAATCAGCCCCAGCATTTT,CATTTDRLNQPQHF
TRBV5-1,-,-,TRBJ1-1,TGCGCCAGCAGTAACCAGGGTGAAAGCACTGAAGCTTTCTTT,CASSNQGESTEAFF
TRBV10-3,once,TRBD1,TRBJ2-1,TGTGCCATCAGGGGAGGGACAGGGAGGGACAATGAGCAGTTCTTC,CAIRGGTGRDNEQFF
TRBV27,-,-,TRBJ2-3,TGTGCCAGCGCACTAACCCGGGGGTCCGGCACAGATACGCAGTATTTT,CASALTRGSGTDTQYF
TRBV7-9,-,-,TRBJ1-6,TGTGCCAGCAGCCAGAGGACAGTTCGTTCGGATGGTTCACCCCTCCACTTT,CASSQRTVRSDGSPLHF